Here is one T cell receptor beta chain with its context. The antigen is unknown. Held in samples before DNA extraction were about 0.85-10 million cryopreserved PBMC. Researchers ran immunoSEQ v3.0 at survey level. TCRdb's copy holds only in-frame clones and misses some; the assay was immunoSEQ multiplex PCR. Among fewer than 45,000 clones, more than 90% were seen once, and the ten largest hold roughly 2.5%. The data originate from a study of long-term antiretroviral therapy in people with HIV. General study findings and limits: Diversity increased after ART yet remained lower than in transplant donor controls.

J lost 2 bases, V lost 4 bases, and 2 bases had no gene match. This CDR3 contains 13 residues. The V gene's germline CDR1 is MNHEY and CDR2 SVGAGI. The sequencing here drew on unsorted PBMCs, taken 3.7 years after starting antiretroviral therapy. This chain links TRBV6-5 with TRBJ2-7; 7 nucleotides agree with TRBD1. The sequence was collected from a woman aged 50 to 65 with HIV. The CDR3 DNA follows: TGTGCCAGCAGTTTAACAGGGGCCTACGAGCAGTACTTC. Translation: CASSLTGAYEQYF.